This T cell receptor (beta chain) comes out of a study of shared clonotypes between healthy human individuals. Turning to the study itself: There were three CD4 naive, three CD4 memory, two CD8 naive and one CD8 memory plates per donor. Whole-study findings and limits: Around 5% was the fraction of naive CD4 clonotypes found shared across four donors.

Concerning this clone: Its specificity is unknown.

Replicate PCRs run on sorted subsets employed 150 to 250 ng DNA, about 27,000 T cell genomes. The method was immunoSEQ multiplex PCR; TCRdb's version includes in-frame clones alone and lacks a portion of them. The data hold fewer than 3 million clones, with around 93% observed a single time. Germline values: CDR1 ENHRY, CDR2 SYGVKD. V gave up 3 bases and J gave up 5 bases, with 11 bases separating them. The CDR3 is made up of 14 amino acids. The chain has TRBV10-3 and TRBJ1-5; D perhaps matches TRBD1 (6 bases). Input material: naive CD4+ T cells from PBMCs. Subset given: CD45RA+ positively selected. The TCR originated in a man younger than 35 in good health. Some clones in this sample may be carry-over from other donors' samples. This CDR3 reads CAISEQDSYQPQHF. The CDR3 coding sequence is TGTGCCATCAGTGAACAGGACAGTTATCAGCCCCAGCATTTT.